The 5 T cell receptor beta chains listed next were all sequenced from one sample in a study of CD8 T cells in ankylosing spondylitis. TCRdb ran MiXCR on the 5' RACE reads and lists one entry per CDR3 protein. The data contain approximately 150,000 distinct CDR3 sequences, 30% to 40% of them seen just once; the ten biggest clones take up about 5.5%. Sequencing was done on a sample of synovial fluid, either unsorted or a sorted T cell fraction (not recorded which). The receptors shown here come from a male donor with ankylosing spondylitis.

This clonotype was picked up one time. The chain employs TRBV29-1 and TRBJ1-4; 11 bases match TRBD1. The germline gives CDR1 SQVTM, CDR2 ANQGSEA. The CDR3 sequence is 15 residues long. With 5 bases clipped from V and 3 bases from J, the junction kept 5 bases outside the gene matches. In DNA, the CDR3 is TGCAGCGTTAGGACAGGGGGCGTTTCTAATGAAAAACTGTTTTTT. Translating it yields CSVRTGGVSNEKLFF.

The chain links TRBV11-2 to TRBJ2-7; 10 bases align to TRBD1. V lost 4 bases to trimming and J lost 2 bases; unmatched junction nucleotides: 8. CDR1 is SGHAT and CDR2 is FQNNGV in the germline V gene. CDR3 length: 16 amino acids. CDR3 region: CASSYRGQGGTYEQYF. The CDR3 nucleotides read TGTGCCAGCAGCTACCGAGGACAGGGGGGAACCTACGAGCAGTACTTC.

Only a few counts were recorded for this clonotype. V gene TRBV18 combines with J gene TRBJ2-2, with D possibly being TRBD1 (6 bases). CDR1 KGHSH and CDR2 LQKENI come from the germline V gene. The CDR3 contains 15 residues. Trimming took 6 bases from V and 0 from J, leaving 11 bases between them. CDR3 amino acids: CASSPDRTNTGELFF. For the CDR3, the DNA is TGTGCCAGCTCCCCCGACAGGACGAACACCGGGGAGCTGTTTTTT.

The gene calls are TRBV7-2 and TRBJ2-3, with D perhaps matching TRBD2 (6 bases). The CDR3 runs 17 residues. CDR1 SGHTA and CDR2 FQGNSA come from the germline V gene. Trimming took off 1 base at V and 2 bases at J, with 16 bases between the two ends. DNA of the CDR3: TGTGCCAGCAGCTTAGGCGCCGCGGGACTCGTCACAGATACGCAGTATTTT. Residues: CASSLGAAGLVTDTQYF.

The genes are TRBV20-1 and TRBJ1-5; D perhaps matches TRBD1 (5 bases). Trimming removed 4 bases at V and 3 bases at J, with 13 bases between. From germline, CDR1 is DFQATT and CDR2 SNEGSKA (reference sequence). This CDR3 comprises 14 residues. The CDR3 DNA sequence: TGCAGTGCTATACTCTGGGGCGCCAATCAGCCCCAGCATTTT. Amino acids: CSAILWGANQPQHF.